These 20 T cell receptor beta chains came from one sample sequenced in a study of regulatory T cells in long-lasting Graves disease. Documented time point: newly diagnosed GD, antithyroid drugs for less than 3 months. TCR sequences were obtained from RNA taken from PBMCs. For TCR beta, libraries came from iRepertoire HTBI primers and Arm-PCR of CDR3 regions. TCRdb passed the multiplex PCR reads through MiXCR, listing each CDR3 protein once. This sample has fewer than 650,000 distinct CDR3 sequences, with roughly 16% found just once. These sequences were also reported in another study, on T cells in Graves' hyperthyroidism and ophthalmopathy.

Sequences were derived from peripheral blood mononuclear cells (PBMCs), sampled at new diagnosis, from a patient treated with antithyroid drugs. The receptor set was obtained from a woman aged 25-40 years with Graves disease.

This clonotype was observed a few times. The chain is built from TRBV20-1 and TRBJ2-7, with 10 nucleotides matching TRBD1. V lost 8 bases, J lost 5 bases, and 6 bases stayed unmatched. CDR1 is DFQATT, CDR2 SNEGSKA, per germline (reference sequence). The CDR3 covers 12 residues. This chain's CDR3 is CSPGQGLDEQYF. The CDR3 nucleotides are TGCAGTCCGGGACAGGGGCTTGACGAGCAGTACTTC.

The chain combines TRBV4-2 with TRBJ1-2; 8 bases agree with TRBD1. V trimming: 3 bases; J trimming: 3 bases; junction bases outside the gene matches: 9. Germline CDR1 reads LGHNA; CDR2 reads YNFKEQ. The CDR3 spans 16 residues. CDR3 coding DNA: TGTGCCAGCAGCCATGCCTCGGGACAGGCGGACTATGGCTACACCTTC. Its protein is CASSHASGQADYGYTF.

The chain combines TRBV30 with TRBJ2-7; 9 bases are a match to TRBD1. V shed 5 bases and J 5 bases; nucleotides not matched to a gene: 10. CDR3 length: 14 residues. Germline loops: CDR1 GTSNPN, CDR2 SVGIG (reference sequence). For the CDR3, the DNA is TGTGCCTGGGATTCAACAGGGGGCCGGAACGAGCAGTACTTC. It codes for CAWDSTGGRNEQYF.

This clonotype appeared many times. The chain carries TRBV6-1 and TRBJ1-2, with a tentative D call TRBD1 (5 bases). Trimming removed 9 bases at V and 6 bases at J, with 26 bases between. Germline lookup yields CDR1 MNHNS and CDR2 SASEGT. The CDR3 covers 16 residues. Here the CDR3 reads CASYFDPGTQFHGYTF. The CDR3 DNA sequence: TGTGCCAGTTATTTTGACCCCGGGACCCAGTTTCATGGCTACACCTTC.

This clonotype has at least ten counts. This chain connects TRBV7-8 to TRBJ1-4; weak D call: TRBD1 (6 bases). This CDR3 spans 15 amino acids. V lost 5 bases to trimming and J lost 8 bases, with 18 bases between them. Germline V gene data show CDR1 as SGHVS and CDR2 as FQNEAQ. This CDR3 is CASSLSLGQGEKLFF. In DNA form, the CDR3 reads TGTGCCAGCAGCCTCTCTCTGGGGCAGGGGGAAAAACTGTTTTTT.

The rearrangement joins TRBV7-2 to TRBJ2-1; weak D call: TRBD2 (6 bases). The V end was cut by 5 bases, the J end by 4 bases, with 15 bases between. The germline V gene encodes CDR1 SGHTA and CDR2 FQGNSA. The CDR3 is 15 amino acids. In nucleotides, the CDR3 is TGTGCCAGCAGCCGCGGAGGGCCGGGATACAATGAGCAGTTCTTC. Amino acids: CASSRGGPGYNEQFF.

This clonotype was seen only a few times. The chain carries TRBV6-1 and TRBJ2-3; D remains ambiguous. Trimming left V 2 bases short and J 3 bases short, with 12 bases between. From germline, CDR1 is MNHNS and CDR2 SASEGT. This CDR3 is 15 amino acids long. Written as DNA, the CDR3 is TGTGCCAGCAGTGAAATCGGAATCCTTACAGATACGCAGTATTTT. The encoded protein is CASSEIGILTDTQYF.

In DNA form, the CDR3 reads TGTGCCAGTAGTATAGTTGCTGGACAGTCTGCCGAGCAGTACTTC. Residues: CASSIVAGQSAEQYF. The chain joins TRBV19 to TRBJ2-7, with TRBD1 as a possible D gene (6 bases). Germline V gene sequence: CDR1 LNHDA, CDR2 SQIVND (reference sequence). This CDR3 region has 15 residues. Trimming took 1 base from V and 6 from J, leaving 16 bases between them. Filled out from reference TRBV19 and TRBJ2-7, the complete variable domain reads DGGITQSPKYLFRKEGQNVTLSCEQNLNHDAMYWYRQDPGQGLRLIYYSQIVNDFQKGDIAEGYSVSREKKESFPLTVTSAQKNPTAFYLCASSIVAGQSAEQYFGPGTRLTVT.

The rearrangement links TRBV24-1 to TRBJ2-1, with D possibly being TRBD1 or TRBD2 (5 bases each). The germline V and J ends were trimmed by 3 bases and 0 bases, with 14 bases remaining between them. The CDR3 loop spans 17 amino acids. Per the germline V gene, CDR1 is KGHDR and CDR2 is SFDVKD. CDR3 residues: CATSDNSGRSSYNEQFF. CDR3 sequence (DNA): TGTGCCACCAGTGATAACTCGGGACGAAGCTCCTACAATGAGCAGTTCTTC.

The chain couples TRBV5-1 to TRBJ2-2; TRBD1 might be the D (7 bases). Trimming cost V 0 bases and J 7 bases, with 13 bases left between them. The length of the CDR3 is 15 residues. Germline V CDR1 and CDR2: SGHRS, YFSETQ. CDR3 region: CASSLATGRSGELFF. CDR3 sequence (DNA): TGCGCCAGCAGCTTGGCGACAGGGAGGAGCGGGGAGCTGTTTTTT.

There are a few counts of this clonotype. The chain links TRBV19 to TRBJ2-1, with D perhaps being TRBD1 or TRBD2 (5 bases each). The germline V gene encodes CDR1 LNHDA and CDR2 SQIVND (reference sequence). V dropped 5 bases and J dropped 5 bases, with 13 bases sitting between them. The CDR3 has 14 amino acids. In DNA, the CDR3 is TGTGCCAGTAGTTTTGGGACGGCCAACAATGAGCAGTTCTTC. This gives the protein CASSFGTANNEQFF.

In its sample, this clonotype was seen a few times. The chain carries TRBV6-1 and TRBJ2-7; D tentatively reads TRBD1 or TRBD2 (5 bases each). This CDR3 contains 15 residues. In germline, CDR1 is MNHNS, CDR2 SASEGT. V lost 8 bases, J lost 1 base, and 18 bases lay in between. CDR3 coding DNA: TGTGCCAGCGGGATGATGGGGGAGTTATCCTACGAGCAGTACTTC. Translation gives CASGMMGELSYEQYF.

J is TRBJ1-3 and V is TRBV20-1; D gene uncertain. Trimming took 3 bases from V and 2 from J, leaving 8 bases between them. The CDR3 has 13 residues. Germline lookup yields CDR1 DFQATT and CDR2 SNEGSKA (reference sequence). This CDR3 is CSARVAAGNTIYF. In DNA form, the CDR3 reads TGCAGTGCTAGGGTTGCGGCTGGAAACACCATATATTTT.

The rearrangement uses TRBV27 and TRBJ1-1; the D gene is possibly TRBD1 (6 bases). The CDR3 covers 13 residues. Germline CDR1 reads MNHEY; CDR2 reads SMNVEV (reference sequence). Trimming removed 3 bases at V and 7 bases at J, with 12 bases between. The CDR3 protein is CASSFWQGSEAFF. The CDR3 bases are TGTGCCAGCAGTTTTTGGCAGGGGAGTGAAGCTTTCTTT.

J is TRBJ1-6 and V is TRBV6-1; D remains ambiguous. Trimming cost V 6 bases and J 12 bases, with 12 bases left between them. The CDR3 extends over 12 amino acids. CDR1 is MNHNS and CDR2 is SASEGT in the germline V gene. The DNA of the CDR3 is TGTGCCAGCAGACCAGGCTCAGGACCCCTCCACTTT. This encodes CASRPGSGPLHF.

A remark on this clonotype: A much larger clone differs by one base, so this may be a read error. This rearrangement joins TRBV28 to TRBJ1-2; no clear D gene. Trimming shortened V by 6 bases and J by 0 bases, and 5 bases separated the two germline ends. CDR3 length: 12 amino acids. Germline V gives CDR1 MDHEN, CDR2 SYDVKM. The CDR3 reads CASRAANYGYTF. For the CDR3, the DNA is TGTGCCAGCAGGGCTGCTAACTATGGCTACACCTTC.

This clonotype was observed at least ten times. The genes are TRBV5-1 and TRBJ2-7, with TRBD2 matching 8 bases. The ends lost 2 bases at V and 5 bases at J; junction bases unmatched: 9. This CDR3 comprises 15 residues. Germline V gene sequence: CDR1 SGHRS, CDR2 YFSETQ. The CDR3 nucleotides read TGCGCCAGCAGCTTCCGGGAGCGGGAGATCCACGAGCAGTACTTC. Translation gives CASSFREREIHEQYF.

This clonotype has a count of ten or more. The chain uses TRBV28 and TRBJ2-4; D gene unclear. This CDR3 region has 16 residues. The V end lost 3 bases, the J end lost 0 bases, and 12 bases lay between the germline ends. CDR1 is MDHEN and CDR2 is SYDVKM in the germline V gene. The CDR3 DNA reads TGTGCCAGCAGTTTGCCGGCAGGATTAGCCAAAAACATTCAGTACTTC. The encoded protein is CASSLPAGLAKNIQYF.

The V gene is TRBV9, the J gene TRBJ2-3; 7 bases map to TRBD2. This CDR3 is built from 16 residues. After removal of 2 bases from V and 7 bases from J, the junction contained 13 bases not matched to a gene. Germline loops: CDR1 SGDLS, CDR2 YYNGEE. The CDR3 is CASSVSGGRIKNTQYF. In DNA form, the CDR3 reads TGTGCCAGCAGCGTGTCTGGCGGGAGAATTAAAAATACGCAGTATTTT. The full variable domain, rest sourced from reference TRBV9 and TRBJ2-3, is DSGVTQTPKHLITATGQRVTLRCSPRSGDLSVYWYQQSLDQGLQFLIQYYNGEERAKGNILERFSAQQFPDLHSELNLSSLELGDSALYFCASSVSGGRIKNTQYFGPGTRLTVL.

In its sample, this clonotype was seen many times. The V gene is TRBV18, the J gene TRBJ2-5; TRBD2 aligns across 10 bases. The CDR3 extends over 15 amino acids. Germline assignment: CDR1 KGHSH and CDR2 LQKENI. The ends lost 5 bases at V and 2 bases at J; junction bases unmatched: 5. In nucleotides, the CDR3 is TGTGCCAGCTCATTCCTAGCGGGAGTGCAAGAGACCCAGTACTTC. Its translation is CASSFLAGVQETQYF. The whole variable domain, filled in from reference TRBV18 and TRBJ2-5, reads NAGVMQNPRHLVRRRGQEARLRCSPMKGHSHVYWYRQLPEEGLKFMVYLQKENIIDESGMPKERFSAEFPKEGPSILRIQQVVRGDSAAYFCASSFLAGVQETQYFGPGTRLLVL.